Listed below are T cell receptor beta chains from one sample, sequenced in a study of blood T cell repertoires in COVID-19. Only in-frame clones appear in the TCRdb table, and some are missing; sequencing was by immunoSEQ multiplex PCR. This sample has about 210,000 clones, with around 81% found just once. Sequencing was performed on peripheral blood. These receptor sequences come from a human donor in a cohort sampled during active COVID-19. Both conserved end residues are part of each CDR3. Fields, in order: clone size, J gene, V gene, D gene, CDR3 protein, CDR3 DNA. D genes are given only for firm matches. Some rows mark clone size as missing; the rest say once, few, many or name a class of expanded clone.

-	TRBJ2-6	TRBV18	-	CASSPIAVGGGANVLTF	TGTGCCAGCTCACCTATAGCGGTCGGGGGTGGGGCCAACGTCCTGACTTTC
-	TRBJ2-5	TRBV5-1	-	CASSLDQGGETQYF	TGCGCCAGCAGCTTGGATCAAGGAGGAGAGACCCAGTACTTC
once	TRBJ1-6	TRBV7-9	TRBD1	CASSFEAGGNSPLHF	TGTGCCAGCAGCTTTGAGGCAGGGGGTAATTCACCCCTCCACTTT
few	TRBJ1-5	TRBV29-1	-	CSAAVGQGNQPQHF	TGCAGCGCTGCGGTGGGGCAGGGGAATCAGCCCCAGCATTTT
-	TRBJ1-1	TRBV3-1/TRBV3-2	-	CASSLGAGVDTEAFF	TGTGCCAGCAGCCTGGGTGCGGGGGTCGATACTGAAGCTTTCTTT
-	TRBJ1-2	TRBV11-2	TRBD1	CASSPSHVLNRGPLYGYTF	TGTGCCAGCAGCCCCTCCCACGTCCTGAACAGGGGCCCTCTCTATGGCTACACCTTC
once	TRBJ1-4	TRBV27	-	CASSSAGPNEKLFF	TGTGCCAGCAGTTCCGCTGGCCCTAATGAAAAACTGTTTTTT
-	TRBJ2-5	TRBV28	-	CASSSSLPSETQYF	TGTGCCAGCAGTTCCTCCCTTCCGTCAGAGACCCAGTACTTC
many	TRBJ2-1	TRBV12-3/TRBV12-4	-	CASSLGSGNEQFF	TGTGCCAGCAGTTTAGGGTCCGGCAATGAGCAGTTCTTC
-	TRBJ1-2	TRBV28	-	CASSLSGGGRGYTF	TGTGCCAGCAGTTTATCGGGGGGCGGCCGGGGCTACACCTTC
-	TRBJ2-4	TRBV5-6	TRBD2	CASNWAGLAGANGYF	TGTGCCAGCAATTGGGCGGGGCTAGCGGGAGCCAATGGGTACTTC
once	TRBJ2-3	TRBV7-3	TRBD1	CASSLDRGVTDTQYF	TGTGCCAGCAGCTTAGACAGGGGGGTTACAGATACGCAGTATTTT
few	TRBJ2-1	TRBV5-6	-	CASSLGVAIHEQFF	TGTGCCAGCAGCTTGGGAGTAGCAATCCATGAGCAGTTCTTC
few	TRBJ1-2	TRBV7-7	-	CASSSDGYTF	TGTGCTAGCAGCTCTGATGGCTACACCTTC
once	TRBJ1-5	TRBV10-3	-	CAISEIGGQPQHF	TGTGCCATCAGTGAGATAGGAGGTCAGCCCCAGCATTTT
once	TRBJ1-5	TRBV30	-	CAWSGGVQQPQHF	TGTGCCTGGAGTGGGGGGGTGCAACAGCCCCAGCATTTT
few	TRBJ2-5	TRBV7-2	TRBD1	CASSLEAGGWETQYF	TGTGCCAGCAGCTTAGAGGCAGGGGGTTGGGAGACCCAGTACTTC
-	TRBJ2-2	TRBV7-3	-	CASGGYTGELFF	TGTGCCAGCGGAGGGTACACCGGGGAGCTGTTTTTT
-	TRBJ1-6	TRBV9	-	CASSVQEGRGSPLHF	TGTGCCAGCAGCGTACAGGAGGGGAGAGGATCACCCCTCCACTTT
-	TRBJ1-2	TRBV28	TRBD1	CASSSDRGYGYTF	TGTGCCAGCAGTTCGGACAGGGGGTATGGCTACACCTTC
-	TRBJ1-4	TRBV7-6	-	CASSLGQFNEKLFF	TGTGCCAGCAGCTTAGGACAGTTTAATGAAAAACTGTTTTTT
-	TRBJ2-5	TRBV5-1	TRBD2	CASRTLAGGQETQYF	TGCGCCAGCCGGACACTAGCGGGGGGGCAAGAGACCCAGTACTTC
-	TRBJ1-3	TRBV7-6	TRBD1	CASSLGTGESGNTIYF	TGTGCCAGCAGCTTAGGGACAGGGGAATCTGGAAACACCATATATTTT
many	TRBJ1-2	TRBV6-6	TRBD1	CAIRRDRSNYGYTF	TGTGCCATCAGGAGGGACAGGTCCAACTATGGCTACACCTTC
-	TRBJ2-3	TRBV28	-	CASSRRGTDTQYF	TGTGCCAGCAGTAGGAGAGGCACAGATACGCAGTATTTT
-	TRBJ2-2	TRBV5-4	-	CASSLDRENAGELFF	TGTGCCAGCAGCTTGGACCGGGAGAATGCCGGGGAGCTGTTTTTT
few	TRBJ1-6	TRBV7-9	-	CASSLDPVSPLHF	TGTGCCAGCAGCTTAGATCCTGTGTCACCCCTCCACTTT
-	TRBJ1-3	TRBV28	TRBD1	CASTLTRGPGNTIYF	TGTGCCAGCACCTTGACCAGGGGGCCTGGAAACACCATATATTTT
-	TRBJ2-1	TRBV5-1	TRBD2	CASSPTSGEYNEQFF	TGCGCCAGCAGCCCCACTAGCGGGGAATACAATGAGCAGTTCTTC
-	TRBJ2-3	TRBV4-2	-	CASSQTKASTDTQYF	TGTGCCAGCAGCCAAACCAAAGCGAGCACAGATACGCAGTATTTT
many	TRBJ1-1	TRBV18	-	CASSPFQVGNTEAFF	TGTGCCAGCTCACCTTTCCAGGTAGGGAACACTGAAGCTTTCTTT
once	TRBJ1-5	TRBV7-8	-	CASSRTQVNQPQHF	TGTGCCAGCAGCCGAACACAAGTTAATCAGCCCCAGCATTTT
-	TRBJ2-2	TRBV5-1	TRBD2	CASSLASGRADTGELFF	TGCGCCAGCAGCTTGGCTAGCGGGAGGGCCGACACCGGGGAGCTGTTTTTT
-	TRBJ1-5	TRBV10-3	TRBD1	CAISGQGGQPQHF	TGTGCCATCAGTGGACAGGGAGGTCAGCCCCAGCATTTT
-	TRBJ2-1	TRBV4-2	TRBD2	CASSQDASGRALSQFF	TGTGCCAGCAGCCAAGATGCGAGCGGGAGGGCCTTATCGCAGTTCTTC
-	TRBJ1-1	TRBV2	TRBD1	CASSEAGTGNTEAFF	TGTGCCAGCAGTGAAGCGGGGACAGGGAACACTGAAGCTTTCTTT
-	TRBJ2-1	TRBV28	TRBD2	CASTFSGSHNEQFF	TGTGCCAGCACTTTTAGCGGGAGCCACAATGAGCAGTTCTTC
-	TRBJ2-2	TRBV7-2	-	CASSLLRDGELFF	TGTGCCAGCAGCCTCCTCAGGGACGGGGAGCTGTTTTTT
-	TRBJ2-1	TRBV5-5	-	CASSPIGGTYNEQFF	TGTGCCAGCAGCCCCATCGGGGGAACCTACAATGAGCAGTTCTTC
few	TRBJ1-6	TRBV5-1	TRBD1	CASRPGDRASPLHF	TGCGCCAGCAGACCGGGGGACAGGGCTTCACCCCTCCACTTT
-	TRBJ1-4	TRBV3-1/TRBV3-2	-	CASSQGGTGEKLFF	TGTGCCAGCAGCCAAGGTGGGACTGGTGAAAAACTGTTTTTT
-	TRBJ2-7	TRBV5-1	-	CASSLAVSYEQYF	TGCGCCAGCAGCTTGGCGGTTTCCTACGAGCAGTACTTC
-	TRBJ1-2	TRBV19	-	CASSIRGTRGYTF	TGTGCCAGTAGTATTCGGGGAACTAGGGGCTACACCTTC
-	TRBJ2-3	TRBV2	TRBD1	CASEWGQGASSTDTQYF	TGTGCCAGCGAGTGGGGACAGGGGGCTAGTAGCACAGATACGCAGTATTTT
-	TRBJ2-1	TRBV9	TRBD2	CASSARLAGGPDEQFF	TGTGCCAGCAGCGCCCGACTAGCGGGAGGGCCTGATGAGCAGTTCTTC
-	TRBJ1-6	TRBV27	-	CASSLEGSLGGKNSPLHF	TGTGCCAGCAGTTTGGAGGGGTCCCTCGGAGGGAAGAATTCACCCCTCCACTTT
once	TRBJ2-7	TRBV7-2	-	CASSPRTGAGYEQYF	TGTGCCAGCAGCCCACGAACAGGGGCGGGATACGAGCAGTACTTC
-	TRBJ1-4	TRBV7-9	-	CASSSSYRDEKLFF	TGTGCCAGCAGCTCGTCCTACAGGGACGAAAAACTGTTTTTT
-	TRBJ2-3	TRBV9	TRBD2	CASSLGGYGTDTQYF	TGTGCCAGCAGCCTCGGGGGGTACGGCACAGATACGCAGTATTTT
-	TRBJ2-5	TRBV2	TRBD1	CASMEDRGETQYF	TGTGCCAGCATGGAAGACAGGGGAGAGACCCAGTACTTC
-	TRBJ2-7	TRBV5-4	TRBD1	CASSSSGTGFHEQYF	TGTGCCAGCAGCTCCTCCGGGACAGGGTTCCACGAGCAGTACTTC
-	TRBJ2-7	TRBV9	TRBD2	CASSESGGSYEQYF	TGTGCCAGCAGCGAGTCGGGCGGGAGTTACGAGCAGTACTTC
-	TRBJ2-2	TRBV29-1	-	CSVALMGGLDTGELFF	TGCAGCGTTGCCCTAATGGGGGGGCTGGACACCGGGGAGCTGTTTTTT
-	TRBJ2-7	TRBV5-1	TRBD2	CASGRGPSSYEQYF	TGCGCCAGTGGGAGGGGACCGAGCTCCTACGAGCAGTACTTC
-	TRBJ2-2	TRBV9	TRBD2	CASSVKRAGGPTGELFF	TGTGCCAGCAGCGTAAAGAGAGCGGGGGGACCCACCGGGGAGCTGTTTTTT
-	TRBJ1-5	TRBV3-1/TRBV3-2	-	CASSQAGGDGVSQHF	TGTGCCAGCAGCCAAGCGGGGGGAGATGGTGTGTCCCAGCATTTT
once	TRBJ2-7	TRBV19	-	CASSRENEQYF	TGTGCCAGTAGTAGGGAGAACGAGCAGTACTTC
-	TRBJ2-3	TRBV5-1	-	CASSLDQEGTDTQYF	TGCGCCAGCAGCTTGGACCAGGAAGGCACAGATACGCAGTATTTT
-	TRBJ1-2	TRBV19	-	CASSMHRDYGYTF	TGTGCCAGTAGTATGCACAGGGATTATGGCTACACCTTC
-	TRBJ1-2	TRBV2	-	CASHPAGVSGYTF	TGTGCCAGCCATCCGGCAGGGGTCAGTGGCTACACCTTC